This T cell receptor beta chain was sequenced for a study of T cells expressing NK-cell markers (dated by TCRdb to between 2020 and 2021). Concerning the study at large: Fewer than ten donors provided sorted CD3+CD56+NKG2C+, CD3+CD56+NKG2C- and CD3+CD56-NKG2C+ T-cell subsets, whose TCR beta-chain repertoires were profiled. Among the eight sequenced donors, seven were HCMV-seropositive and one was HCMV-seronegative. Randomly selected healthy volunteers, three men and five women, were used as the eight sequenced donors. Illumina HiSeq 2000/2500, MiSeq or NextSeq was used to sequence libraries as 2 x 150 bp reads. The research as a whole found: Those dominant clonotypes were again the most abundant among CD3+CD56-NKG2C+ cells in several donors, at roughly 25-60.1%. Whether the expanded NKG2C-expressing T cell clones were specific for HCMV antigens was left unclear. In about 6 donors, the dominant CD3+CD56+NKG2C+ clonotypes were found to rank among the top 10 CD8+ clonotypes and to make up about 1.0-8% of CD8+ T cells.

TCRdb shows the sequencer as Illumina HiSeq 2000. The TCR beta cDNA libraries were made using 5'RACE template switching, a step that added both a universal primer site and unique molecular identifiers. Priming for cDNA synthesis came from the TCR beta constant segment, and two successive PCR amplification steps followed. Per the authors' processing: Reads were demultiplexed and grouped by UMI with MIGEC, and clonotypes were assembled and quantified with MiTCR. To remove erroneous sequences, TCR cDNA sequences were retained only when supported by two or more reads. Downstream repertoire analysis used the tcR package, and clonotypes were matched across fractions by CDR3 nucleotide sequence plus V segment. Antigen specificity was annotated against VDJdb with VDJmatch, allowing one amino acid substitution in CDR3. Each CDR3 protein sequence appears as one entry after TCRdb reprocessed the reads, and no DNA is included. These V and J calls are TCRdb output, not the study's own analysis. The sample table records about 260,000 distinct CDR3 sequences. Of the sample, around 3.9% falls within the top ten clones.

Note on this clonotype: The antigen it binds to is not known.

The germline V gene (reference sequence) yields DFQATT for CDR1 and SNEGSKA for CDR2. Counted from cysteine to phenylalanine, this CDR3 has 14 amino acids. Only the protein is available. To determine HCMV serostatus, a commercial ELISA kit was used to detect HCMV-specific IgG in serum. Peripheral blood mononuclear cells were isolated from blood by Ficoll density gradient centrifugation. The sequence was obtained from a woman between 18 and 75 years old in good health. The chain links TRBV20-1 with TRBJ1-3. Input material: blood T cells: a sorted CD56 or NKG2C T cell subset, CD4+ or CD8+ T cells, or bulk PBMC T cells (not recorded which). CDR3 sequence: CSAASGVTGNTIYF.